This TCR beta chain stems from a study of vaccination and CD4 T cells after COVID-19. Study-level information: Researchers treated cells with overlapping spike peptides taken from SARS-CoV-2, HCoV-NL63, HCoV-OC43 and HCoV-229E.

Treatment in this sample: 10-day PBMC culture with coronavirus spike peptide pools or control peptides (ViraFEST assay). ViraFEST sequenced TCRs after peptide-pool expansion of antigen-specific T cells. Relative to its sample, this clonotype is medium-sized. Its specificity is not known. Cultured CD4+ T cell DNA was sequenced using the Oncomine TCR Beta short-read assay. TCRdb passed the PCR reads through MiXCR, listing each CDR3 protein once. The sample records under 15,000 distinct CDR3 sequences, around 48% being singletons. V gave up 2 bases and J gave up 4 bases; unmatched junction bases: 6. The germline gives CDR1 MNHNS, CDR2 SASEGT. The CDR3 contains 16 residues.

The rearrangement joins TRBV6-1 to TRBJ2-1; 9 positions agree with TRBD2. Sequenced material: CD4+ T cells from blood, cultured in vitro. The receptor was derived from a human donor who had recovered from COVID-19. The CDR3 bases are TGTGCCAGCAGTGAATCGGCGGGGGGGCTATACAATGAGCAGTTCTTC. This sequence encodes CASSESAGGLYNEQFF.